The 25 T cell receptor beta chains listed next were all sequenced from one sample in a study of cytomegalovirus exposure and HLA in healthy donors. This PCR relied on a set of 60 Vbeta primers and 13 Jbeta primers. Assay: immunoSEQ multiplex PCR; the TCRdb copy retains only in-frame clones and omits some. This sample's table has some 150,000 clones. Sequenced material: PBMCs. The receptors were gathered from a woman under 30 in good health and CMV-seronegative.

The chain couples TRBV6-5 to TRBJ2-1, with 13 bases aligning to TRBD2. V gave up 6 bases and J gave up 15 bases; unmatched junction bases: 14. Looked up from germline, CDR1 is MNHEY and CDR2 is SVGAGI. This CDR3 has 15 residues. Written as DNA, the CDR3 is TGTGCCAGCAGAGCCGCCGGGACTAGCGGGACCCGGCTGTTCTTC. Translating it yields CASRAAGTSGTRLFF.

The chain uses TRBV4-1 and TRBJ1-6; 7 nucleotides line up with TRBD1. There are 14 residues in the CDR3. V trimming: 4 bases; J trimming: 7 bases; junction bases outside the gene matches: 4. Germline CDR1 is MGHRA and CDR2 is YSYEKL. Here the CDR3 DNA reads TGCGCCAGCAGCCTACAGGGGTCGAATTCACCCCTCCACTTT. Amino acids: CASSLQGSNSPLHF.

The CDR3 spells CASSLEGAVWDEQFF. The CDR3, as DNA: TGTGCCAGCAGCTTAGAGGGGGCGGTATGGGATGAGCAGTTCTTC. This sequence joins TRBV7-2 and TRBJ2-1, with TRBD1 matching over 7 bases. Germline lookup yields CDR1 SGHTA and CDR2 FQGNSA. V was pared by 1 base and J by 8 bases, with 8 bases of the junction left unmatched. CDR3 length equals 15 residues.

This rearrangement joins TRBV11-2 to TRBJ2-5, with TRBD2 as a possible D gene (6 bases). The CDR3 has 14 residues. Trimming pared 5 bases from V and 5 bases from J, leaving 15 bases between. Germline V CDR1 and CDR2: SGHAT, FQNNGV. Here the CDR3 DNA reads TGTGCCAGCAGCCGGGGAGGTGGGGGGGAGACCCAGTACTTC. This gives the protein CASSRGGGGETQYF.

This rearrangement joins TRBV5-1 to TRBJ2-7; D remains unclear. The length of the CDR3 is 15 residues. Per germline, CDR1 SGHRS and CDR2 YFSETQ. Trimming took off 0 bases at V and 1 base at J, with 11 bases between the two ends. CDR3 in DNA: TGCGCCAGCAGCTTGGTTGGAGCAGCATCCTACGAGCAGTACGTC. Protein: CASSLVGAASYEQYV.

The chain has TRBV6-6 and TRBJ2-2; no firm D call. Germline V gene lookup returns CDR1 MNHNY and CDR2 SVGAGI (reference sequence). CDR3 length: 16 residues. Trimming cost V 0 bases and J 4 bases, with 12 bases left between them. Here the CDR3 reads CASSYSLGAVTGELFF. CDR3 sequence (DNA): TGTGCCAGCAGTTACTCGCTAGGTGCGGTCACCGGGGAGCTGTTTTTT.

The rearrangement links TRBV20-1 to TRBJ1-4; no reliable D call. Germline assignment: CDR1 DFQATT and CDR2 SNEGSKA (reference sequence). This CDR3 comprises 11 residues. The V end was cut by 7 bases, the J end by 12 bases, with 15 bases between. This chain's CDR3 is CSVWLGLELFF. CDR3 in DNA: TGCAGTGTGTGGCTGGGCCTGGAACTGTTTTTT.

Concerning this clone itself: At one boundary the junction diverges from the germline segment, which might be a read error. As DNA, the CDR3 is TGCACCAGCAGCCAACCACAGGGTTCTCAGCCCCAGCATTTT. It translates to CTSSQPQGSQPQHF. V usage is TRBV4-1 and J usage is TRBJ1-5, with a weak D call TRBD1 (6 bases). The CDR3 consists of 14 residues. Germline V CDR1 and CDR2: MGHRA, YSYEKL.

The chain carries TRBV7-9 and TRBJ2-5; 7 positions match TRBD2. V lost 4 bases and J lost 5; bases outside the gene matches: 16. This CDR3 is built from 17 residues. Looked up from germline, CDR1 is SEHNR and CDR2 is FQNEAQ (reference sequence). CDR3 coding DNA: TGTGCCAGCAGCTCCCGAGGAGGAGGGAGGGCCCGTGAGACCCAGTACTTC. It encodes CASSSRGGGRARETQYF.

The chain couples TRBV9 to TRBJ2-6; 7 nucleotides align to TRBD2. Germline trimming cut 3 bases from V and 2 bases from J; bases unmatched to any gene: 2. Looked up from germline, CDR1 is SGDLS and CDR2 is YYNGEE. CDR3 length equals 15 residues. In nucleotides, the CDR3 is TGTGCCAGCAGCGGGACTAGTGCTGGGGCCAACGTCCTGACTTTC. Encoded protein: CASSGTSAGANVLTF.

This sequence joins TRBV7-3 and TRBJ2-5; 7 nucleotides align to TRBD2. Germline CDR1 and CDR2: SGHTA and FQGTGA. The trim removed 5 bases at V and 5 bases at J, leaving 14 bases unmatched. The length of the CDR3 is 16 residues. The CDR3 coding sequence is TGTGCCAGCAGCCTCCTTGGGGCGGGAGTAGGGGAGACCCAGTACTTC. Residues: CASSLLGAGVGETQYF. The whole variable domain, remainder taken from reference TRBV7-3 and TRBJ2-5, is GAGVSQTPSNKVTEKGKYVELRCDPISGHTALYWYRQSLGQGPEFLIYFQGTGAADDSGLPNDRFFAVRPEGSVSTLKIQRTERGDSAVYLCASSLLGAGVGETQYFGPGTRLLVL.

The chain couples TRBV2 to TRBJ2-7, with 9 bases matching TRBD2. This CDR3 region has 13 residues. V shed 4 bases and J 2 bases; nucleotides not matched to a gene: 0. The germline V gene has CDR1 SNHLY and CDR2 FYNNEI. This CDR3 is CASSVAGAYEQYV. The CDR3 region has the DNA TGTGCCAGCAGTGTAGCGGGAGCCTACGAGCAGTACGTC.

The gene calls are TRBV10-3 and TRBJ2-3, with 8 bases aligning to TRBD2. The CDR3 extends over 16 amino acids. Germline CDR1 reads ENHRY; CDR2 reads SYGVKD. The trim removed 10 bases at V and 1 base at J, leaving 13 bases unmatched. CDR3 sequence (DNA): TGTGCCACCGGAATGAGCGGGAGTGTCGGCACAGATACGCAGTATTTT. Translating it yields CATGMSGSVGTDTQYF.

V is TRBV5-1 and J is TRBJ2-1; 7 nucleotides agree with TRBD2. The CDR3 consists of 14 residues. Trimming removed 1 base from V and 6 bases from J; junction bases left unmatched: 4. Germline V gene sequence: CDR1 SGHRS, CDR2 YFSETQ. The CDR3 sequence is CASSLPGGSNEQFF. CDR3 DNA sequence: TGCGCCAGCAGCTTGCCGGGAGGATCCAATGAGCAGTTCTTC.

The chain has TRBV5-4 and TRBJ2-3; D perhaps matches TRBD1 (6 bases). Trimming shortened V by 0 bases and J by 1 base, and 9 bases separated the two germline ends. Germline V gene data show CDR1 as SGHNT and CDR2 as YYREEE (reference sequence). There are 15 residues in the CDR3. The CDR3 protein is CASSLENRGTDTQYF. Written as DNA, the CDR3 is TGTGCCAGCAGCTTGGAGAACAGGGGCACAGATACGCAGTATTTT.

The CDR3 nucleotides read TGTGCCAGCAGTGTAGCCCGGGGGGACCAAGAGACCCAGTACTTC. The encoded protein is CASSVARGDQETQYF. The chain couples TRBV25-1 to TRBJ2-5; 7 bases agree with TRBD2. V trimming: 4 bases; J trimming: 0 bases; junction bases outside the gene matches: 5. Germline V gene data show CDR1 as MGHDK and CDR2 as SYGVNS. The length of the CDR3 is 15 residues.

Of note for this clone: Sequence at one end of the junction differs from germline and may be a read error. V usage is TRBV7-7 and J usage is TRBJ2-3; TRBD2 matches 9 bases. Germline CDR1 is SSHAT and CDR2 is FNYEAQ (reference sequence). CDR3 length: 16 amino acids. The CDR3 nucleotides read TGTGCTAGCAGCTCGTCTAGCGGGATCCACACAGATACGCAGTATTTT. Protein product: CASSSSSGIHTDTQYF.

The chain recombines TRBV5-4 with TRBJ2-5, with a weak D call TRBD2 (6 bases). CDR3 length equals 13 residues. CDR1 SGHNT and CDR2 YYREEE come from the germline V gene (reference sequence). V lost 6 bases to trimming and J lost 1 base, with 10 bases between them. This chain's CDR3 is CASTMGGQETQYF. CDR3 nucleotide sequence: TGTGCCAGCACGATGGGGGGCCAAGAGACCCAGTACTTC.

V gene TRBV29-1 combines with J gene TRBJ1-1; TRBD1 matches 7 bases. Germline CDR1 reads SQVTM; CDR2 reads ANQGSEA. V gave up 4 bases and J gave up 2 bases; unmatched junction bases: 4. CDR3 length: 13 amino acids. In DNA form, the CDR3 reads TGCAGCGTTGTTTCAGGGGGAAACACTGAAGCTTTCTTT. This sequence encodes CSVVSGGNTEAFF.

The chain uses TRBV10-3 and TRBJ2-2; TRBD1 agrees at 9 bases. The CDR3 loop spans 17 amino acids. The germline gives CDR1 ENHRY, CDR2 SYGVKD. With V trimmed by 0 bases and J by 1 base, 3 bases remained unmatched. The CDR3 is CAISESGQGRNTGELFF. The DNA of the CDR3 is TGTGCCATCAGTGAGTCAGGACAGGGGAGGAACACCGGGGAGCTGTTTTTT.

V usage is TRBV5-5 and J usage is TRBJ2-7; TRBD2 agrees at 12 bases. The germline gives CDR1 SGHKS, CDR2 YYEKEE (reference sequence). The CDR3 length is 16 residues. The V and J ends lost 0 bases and 6 bases, in that order; junction bases with no gene match: 7. The CDR3 DNA follows: TGTGCCAGCAGCTTGGCACCGACTAGCGGGAGTGGCGAGCAGTACGTC. Encoded protein: CASSLAPTSGSGEQYV.

The rearrangement uses TRBV27 and TRBJ2-3; TRBD2 agrees at 11 bases. The CDR3 consists of 19 residues. Germline loops: CDR1 MNHEY, CDR2 SMNVEV (reference sequence). The V gene end was trimmed by 0 bases and the J gene end by 2 bases; junction bases not matched to a gene: 10. The CDR3 nucleotides read TGTGCCAGCAGTTTATCCCCGGCGACTAGCGGGGAAAACACAGATACGCAGTATTTT. Residues: CASSLSPATSGENTDTQYF.

The rearrangement uses TRBV4-3 and TRBJ2-3; 8 bases map to TRBD2. The CDR3 is 17 amino acids. V lost 4 bases and J lost 5; bases outside the gene matches: 14. Germline lookup yields CDR1 LGHNA and CDR2 YSLEER. This chain's CDR3 is CASSRNPGGQVGDTQYF. The CDR3 DNA reads as TGCGCCAGCAGCCGAAACCCGGGAGGGCAGGTGGGAGATACGCAGTATTTT.

With regard to this clone: At one end the junction does not follow the germline gene, possibly because of a read error. The gene calls are TRBV6-1 and TRBJ1-3, with D uncertain. Germline CDR1 reads MNHNS; CDR2 reads SASEGT. This CDR3 has 13 residues. CDR3 DNA sequence: TGTGCCTCACTCGATCTGTCTGGAGACACCATATATTTT. Translating it yields CASLDLSGDTIYF.

The chain links TRBV7-2 to TRBJ1-1; maybe TRBD1 (6 bases). Germline CDR1 is SGHTA and CDR2 is FQGNSA. This CDR3 is 14 amino acids long. Trimming left V 4 bases short and J 4 bases short, with 13 bases between. CDR3 sequence: CASSSQTGSTEAFF. The CDR3 coding sequence is TGTGCCAGCAGCTCTCAGACAGGTAGCACTGAAGCTTTCTTT.